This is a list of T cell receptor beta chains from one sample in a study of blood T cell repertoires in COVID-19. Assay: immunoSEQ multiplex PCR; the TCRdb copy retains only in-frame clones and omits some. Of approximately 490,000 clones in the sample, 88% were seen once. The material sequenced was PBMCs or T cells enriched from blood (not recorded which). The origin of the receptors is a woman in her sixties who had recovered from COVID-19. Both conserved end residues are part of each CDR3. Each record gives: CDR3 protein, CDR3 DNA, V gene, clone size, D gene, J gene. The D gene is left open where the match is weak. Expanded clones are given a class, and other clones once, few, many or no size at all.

cdr3_aa: CASSYYRSNYGYTF
cdr3_nt: TGTGCCAGCAGTTACTACAGGTCCAACTATGGCTACACCTTC
v_call: TRBV6-5
clone_size: .
d_call: .
j_call: TRBJ1-2

cdr3_aa: CASSYFSTSHNEQFF
cdr3_nt: TGTGCCAGCAGTTACTTCTCGACTAGCCACAATGAGCAGTTCTTC
v_call: TRBV6-2/TRBV6-3
clone_size: .
d_call: TRBD2
j_call: TRBJ2-1

cdr3_aa: CASSQALGYEQYF
cdr3_nt: TGTGCCAGCAGCCAAGCACTCGGGTACGAGCAGTACTTC
v_call: TRBV3-1/TRBV3-2
clone_size: .
d_call: .
j_call: TRBJ2-7

cdr3_aa: CATSDPQVSYEQYF
cdr3_nt: TGTGCCACCAGTGACCCACAGGTTTCCTACGAGCAGTACTTC
v_call: TRBV24-1
clone_size: .
d_call: .
j_call: TRBJ2-7

cdr3_aa: CASSPTGVVAQYNEQFF
cdr3_nt: TGTGCCAGCTCACCGACAGGGGTTGTAGCCCAATACAATGAGCAGTTCTTC
v_call: TRBV18
clone_size: .
d_call: TRBD1
j_call: TRBJ2-1

cdr3_aa: CASSIAAGAYNEQFF
cdr3_nt: TGTGCCAGTAGTATAGCTGCGGGGGCCTACAATGAGCAGTTCTTC
v_call: TRBV19
clone_size: .
d_call: TRBD2
j_call: TRBJ2-1

cdr3_aa: CASSEKENEAFF
cdr3_nt: TGCGCCAGCAGTGAGAAGGAGAATGAAGCTTTCTTT
v_call: TRBV10-1
clone_size: .
d_call: .
j_call: TRBJ1-1

cdr3_aa: CASSPPGGMNTEAFF
cdr3_nt: TGTGCCAGCAGTCCTCCCGGGGGGATGAACACTGAAGCTTTCTTT
v_call: TRBV27
clone_size: .
d_call: .
j_call: TRBJ1-1

cdr3_aa: CASSLRTGGNEQFF
cdr3_nt: TGCGCCAGCAGCCTCAGGACAGGGGGGAATGAGCAGTTCTTC
v_call: TRBV5-1
clone_size: .
d_call: TRBD1
j_call: TRBJ2-1

cdr3_aa: CASSPSLTRQGARPPLHF
cdr3_nt: TGTGCCAGCAGCCCATCCTTAACTCGACAGGGGGCGCGACCACCCCTCCACTTT
v_call: TRBV7-9
clone_size: .
d_call: TRBD1
j_call: TRBJ1-6

cdr3_aa: CASRPVWLAGCTDTQYF
cdr3_nt: TGTGCAAGTCGCCCCGTCTGGCTAGCGGGTTGCACAGATACGCAGTATTTT
v_call: TRBV12-2
clone_size: .
d_call: .
j_call: TRBJ2-3

cdr3_aa: CASSQLGGTEAFF
cdr3_nt: TGTGCCAGCAGCCAACTGGGGGGAACTGAAGCTTTCTTT
v_call: TRBV3-1/TRBV3-2
clone_size: .
d_call: .
j_call: TRBJ1-1

cdr3_aa: CASTGGNSNQPQHF
cdr3_nt: TGTGCCAGCACAGGGGGGAATAGCAATCAGCCCCAGCATTTT
v_call: TRBV2
clone_size: .
d_call: TRBD1
j_call: TRBJ1-5

cdr3_aa: CASSVSGVNEQFF
cdr3_nt: TGTGCCAGCAGCGTTAGCGGGGTCAATGAGCAGTTCTTC
v_call: TRBV7-9
clone_size: .
d_call: TRBD2
j_call: TRBJ2-1

cdr3_aa: CASSPSTGGRTEAFF
cdr3_nt: TGTGCCAGCAGCCCCTCGACAGGCGGGAGAACTGAAGCTTTCTTT
v_call: TRBV3-1/TRBV3-2
clone_size: once
d_call: .
j_call: TRBJ1-1

cdr3_aa: CASSEAGTGMKKLFF
cdr3_nt: TGTGCCAGCAGTGAAGCCGGGACAGGAATGAAAAAACTGTTTTTT
v_call: TRBV6-1
clone_size: .
d_call: TRBD1
j_call: TRBJ1-4

cdr3_aa: CATRTGRDEQFF
cdr3_nt: TGTGCCACCCGGACAGGTCGGGATGAGCAGTTCTTC
v_call: TRBV6-5
clone_size: .
d_call: TRBD1
j_call: TRBJ2-1

cdr3_aa: CASSPRTGGVFTDTQYF
cdr3_nt: TGTGCCAGCAGCCCGCGGACAGGGGGGGTCTTCACAGATACGCAGTATTTT
v_call: TRBV11-2
clone_size: .
d_call: TRBD1
j_call: TRBJ2-3

cdr3_aa: CASSSQNYNSPLHF
cdr3_nt: TGTGCCAGCAGCTCCCAGAATTATAATTCACCCCTCCACTTT
v_call: TRBV5-6
clone_size: .
d_call: .
j_call: TRBJ1-6

cdr3_aa: CASSVGLTDTQYF
cdr3_nt: TGTGCCAGCAGCGTAGGACTAACAGATACGCAGTATTTT
v_call: TRBV9
clone_size: .
d_call: .
j_call: TRBJ2-3

cdr3_aa: CASSLEGSGSNQPQHF
cdr3_nt: TGCGCCAGCAGCTTGGAGGGGTCCGGCAGCAATCAGCCCCAGCATTTT
v_call: TRBV5-1
clone_size: .
d_call: .
j_call: TRBJ1-5

cdr3_aa: CASSLPRGVGETEAFF
cdr3_nt: TGCGCCAGCAGCTTGCCCAGGGGTGTGGGGGAGACCGAAGCTTTCTTT
v_call: TRBV5-1
clone_size: .
d_call: .
j_call: TRBJ1-1

cdr3_aa: CASKSPGGTDTQYF
cdr3_nt: TGCGCCAGCAAGAGCCCGGGGGGCACAGATACGCAGTATTTT
v_call: TRBV5-1
clone_size: .
d_call: .
j_call: TRBJ2-3

cdr3_aa: CSVLPGYNEQFF
cdr3_nt: TGCAGCGTTCTCCCGGGGTACAATGAGCAGTTCTTC
v_call: TRBV29-1
clone_size: .
d_call: .
j_call: TRBJ2-1

cdr3_aa: CASSIGTGGSNQPQHF
cdr3_nt: TGTGCCAGTAGTATTGGGACAGGGGGCAGCAATCAGCCCCAGCATTTT
v_call: TRBV19
clone_size: once
d_call: TRBD1
j_call: TRBJ1-5

cdr3_aa: CATSRGAGNTEAFF
cdr3_nt: TGTGCCACCAGCAGGGGGGCGGGCAACACTGAAGCTTTCTTT
v_call: TRBV15
clone_size: once
d_call: .
j_call: TRBJ1-1

cdr3_aa: CATSLTSVPDTQYF
cdr3_nt: TGTGCCACCTCCCTGACTAGCGTCCCAGATACGCAGTATTTT
v_call: TRBV19
clone_size: .
d_call: TRBD2
j_call: TRBJ2-3

cdr3_aa: CATERGGLETQYF
cdr3_nt: TGTGCCACCGAGCGGGGGGGCTTAGAGACCCAGTACTTC
v_call: TRBV25-1
clone_size: .
d_call: TRBD2
j_call: TRBJ2-5

cdr3_aa: CASSSLGQGLDGELFF
cdr3_nt: TGTGCCAGTAGTTCCCTGGGACAGGGTTTGGACGGGGAGCTGTTTTTT
v_call: TRBV19
clone_size: .
d_call: TRBD1
j_call: TRBJ2-2

cdr3_aa: CASSSTDTEAFF
cdr3_nt: TGTGCCAGCAGTTCGACAGACACTGAAGCTTTCTTT
v_call: TRBV6-6
clone_size: .
d_call: .
j_call: TRBJ1-1

cdr3_aa: CSASASGGAVYF
cdr3_nt: TGCAGTGCTAGTGCGAGCGGGGGGGCGGTTTACTTC
v_call: TRBV20-1
clone_size: .
d_call: TRBD2
j_call: TRBJ2-4

cdr3_aa: CASSPGKGASYEQYF
cdr3_nt: TGTGCCAGCTCACCAGGGAAGGGGGCCTCCTACGAGCAGTACTTC
v_call: TRBV18
clone_size: .
d_call: TRBD1
j_call: TRBJ2-7

cdr3_aa: CASSPGTGTYEQYF
cdr3_nt: TGCGCCAGCAGCCCAGGGACAGGGACTTACGAGCAGTACTTC
v_call: TRBV5-1
clone_size: few
d_call: TRBD1
j_call: TRBJ2-7

cdr3_aa: CASSVVGKEAFF
cdr3_nt: TGTGCCAGCAGCGTAGTCGGTAAAGAAGCTTTCTTT
v_call: TRBV9
clone_size: .
d_call: .
j_call: TRBJ1-1

cdr3_aa: CASSQGTSGTLSFTDTQYF
cdr3_nt: TGTGCCAGCAGTCAAGGGACTAGCGGGACCCTTTCTTTCACAGATACGCAGTATTTT
v_call: TRBV2
clone_size: .
d_call: TRBD2
j_call: TRBJ2-3

cdr3_aa: CASSFRQGTREKLFF
cdr3_nt: TGTGCCAGCAGTTTCCGACAGGGGACGAGGGAAAAACTGTTTTTT
v_call: TRBV28
clone_size: .
d_call: TRBD1
j_call: TRBJ1-4

cdr3_aa: CASSLSGTWGEQFF
cdr3_nt: TGCGCCAGCAGCTTGTCCGGGACTTGGGGGGAGCAGTTCTTC
v_call: TRBV5-1
clone_size: .
d_call: .
j_call: TRBJ2-1

cdr3_aa: CASSLAERTGFYEQYF
cdr3_nt: TGTGCCAGCAGCTTAGCGGAACGGACAGGGTTCTACGAGCAGTACTTC
v_call: TRBV7-2
clone_size: .
d_call: TRBD1
j_call: TRBJ2-7

cdr3_aa: CASGLVQLAGSSYNEQFF
cdr3_nt: TGTGCTAGTGGTTTGGTACAACTAGCGGGGAGCTCCTACAATGAGCAGTTCTTC
v_call: TRBV12-5
clone_size: .
d_call: TRBD2
j_call: TRBJ2-1

cdr3_aa: CASSLDIFKRATGELFF
cdr3_nt: TGTGCCAGCAGCTTAGATATATTCAAGCGGGCTACCGGGGAGCTGTTTTTT
v_call: TRBV11-2
clone_size: once
d_call: .
j_call: TRBJ2-2